One TCR beta chain is described in this entry. Antigen specificity is unknown. Sequencing was performed with immunoSEQ multiplex PCR; in TCRdb, only in-frame clones are kept and a portion is missing. This sample yields about 120,000 clones, of which 89% are seen a single time; 2% to 2.5% belongs to the top ten. This entry belongs to a study of cytomegalovirus exposure and HLA in healthy donors. Study summary: A later analysis reported the approximately 120 validation repertoires used the same platform as the approximately 650 first-cohort repertoires.

Whole-study results and caveats: Researchers counted around 160 TCR beta chains as cytomegalovirus-associated.

Sequencing was carried out using PBMCs. This TCR was recovered from a woman aged 18-29 years in good health and CMV-seronegative.

The CDR3 DNA reads as TGTGCCAGTAGTATAGAGGGAGGGTGGTCCTACAATGAGCAGTTCTTC. Translating gives CASSIEGGWSYNEQFF. The J gene is TRBJ2-1, the V gene TRBV19, with TRBD2 matching over 7 bases. V lost 0 bases, J lost 1 base, and 3 bases stayed unmatched. This CDR3 has 16 amino acids. Germline V CDR1 and CDR2: LNHDA, SQIVND (reference sequence). The full variable domain, rest sourced from reference TRBV19 and TRBJ2-1, is DGGITQSPKYLFRKEGQNVTLSCEQNLNHDAMYWYRQDPGQGLRLIYYSQIVNDFQKGDIAEGYSVSREKKESFPLTVTSAQKNPTAFYLCASSIEGGWSYNEQFFGPGTRLTVL.